Presented here are 32 T cell receptor beta chains from one specimen sequenced in a study of cytomegalovirus exposure and HLA in healthy donors. Use of 60 Vbeta and 13 Jbeta primers characterized the PCR. Only in-frame clones appear in the TCRdb table, and some are missing; sequencing was by immunoSEQ multiplex PCR. The sample lists roughly 100,000 clones, about four fifths occurring once. Sequencing was carried out using PBMCs. The source of these receptors is a man younger than 30 in good health and CMV-seropositive.

V and J are TRBV5-8 and TRBJ2-7; D possibly corresponds to TRBD1 (6 bases). The CDR3 consists of 13 residues. Germline CDR1 reads SGHTS; CDR2 reads YDEGEE. V was cut by 0 bases and J by 9 bases, with 13 bases left in between. The CDR3 bases are TGTGCCAGCAGCTTGGCCCGAGGGGGTGGGCAGTACTTC. It specifies CASSLARGGGQYF. Drawing the rest from reference TRBV5-8 and TRBJ2-7, the complete variable domain is EAGVTQSPTHLIKTRGQQATLRCSPISGHTSVYWYQQALGLGLQFLLWYDEGEERNRGNFPPRFSGRQFPNYSSELNVNALELEDSALYLCASSLARGGGQYFGPGTRLTVT.

The V call is TRBV28, the J call TRBJ1-2, with no clear D. CDR1 is MDHEN, CDR2 SYDVKM, per germline. The germline V and J ends were trimmed by 4 bases and 7 bases, with 13 bases remaining between them. The length of the CDR3 is 13 residues. The CDR3 loop reads CASSWQSGFGYTF. DNA of the CDR3: TGTGCCAGCAGTTGGCAAAGCGGGTTTGGCTACACCTTC.

The CDR3 loop is CASSLGPGSGYEAFF. The CDR3 bases are TGCGCCAGCAGCTTGGGTCCAGGTTCAGGTTATGAAGCTTTCTTT. The chain couples TRBV5-1 to TRBJ1-1; D uncertain. The CDR3 totals 15 residues. Trimming removed 0 bases from V and 7 bases from J, with 16 bases in between. In germline, CDR1 is SGHRS, CDR2 YFSETQ. Supplemented by reference TRBV5-1 and TRBJ1-1, the full variable domain reads KAGVTQTPRYLIKTRGQQVTLSCSPISGHRSVSWYQQTPGQGLQFLFEYFSETQRNKGNFPGRFSGRQFSNSRSEMNVSTLELGDSALYLCASSLGPGSGYEAFFGQGTRLTVV.

V usage is TRBV6-6 and J usage is TRBJ1-3, with a possible D match to TRBD1 (6 bases). The CDR3 spans 14 residues. CDR1 is MNHNY and CDR2 is SVGAGI in the germline V gene (reference sequence). Trimming took 5 bases from V and 4 from J, leaving 12 bases between them. The CDR3 loop reads CASSPGTTGNTIYF. As DNA, the CDR3 is TGTGCCAGCAGTCCCGGGACAACCGGAAACACCATATATTTT.

Only one count was recorded for this clone. The chain couples TRBV27 to TRBJ2-1; D is possibly TRBD2 (6 bases). Trimming stripped 3 bases from V and 7 bases from J, with 10 bases between. The CDR3 extends over 13 amino acids. Germline loops: CDR1 MNHEY, CDR2 SMNVEV (reference sequence). The CDR3 DNA reads as TGTGCCAGCAGTTTTATTCGGGGGAATGAGCAGTTCTTC. Its translation is CASSFIRGNEQFF.

This chain joins TRBV9 and TRBJ1-2; no clear D. This CDR3 comprises 14 residues. Germline CDR1 is SGDLS and CDR2 is YYNGEE. V lost 4 bases and J lost 6, with 16 bases in between. CDR3 loop: CASSLEGFRDGYTF. The CDR3 DNA follows: TGTGCCAGCAGCTTGGAGGGTTTTCGGGATGGCTACACCTTC.

This chain links TRBV4-1 with TRBJ2-3; 8 bases align to TRBD2. Germline values: CDR1 MGHRA, CDR2 YSYEKL. V gave up 0 bases and J gave up 4 bases; unmatched junction bases: 3. This CDR3 comprises 15 residues. In DNA form, the CDR3 reads TGCGCCAGCAGCCAAGAGCGCGGGGGGTCAGATACGCAGTATTTT. It codes for CASSQERGGSDTQYF.

The chain couples TRBV5-1 to TRBJ1-3; weak D call: TRBD1 (5 bases). The germline gives CDR1 SGHRS, CDR2 YFSETQ. Trimming removed 4 bases at V and 0 bases at J, with 14 bases between. There are 16 residues in the CDR3. Here the CDR3 reads CASSLRGTGSGNTIYF. CDR3 sequence (DNA): TGCGCCAGCAGCCTACGCGGGACCGGCTCTGGAAACACCATATATTTT.

This clone was seen only a few times. The chain is built from TRBV9 and TRBJ2-7; tentative D call: TRBD2 (8 bases). The CDR3 runs to 15 residues. V lost 4 bases and J 7 bases, leaving 21 bases between the germline ends. Germline values: CDR1 SGDLS, CDR2 YYNGEE. The CDR3 loop is CASSPRQGAGGEQYF. DNA for the CDR3: TGTGCCAGCAGCCCACGACAGGGCGCGGGAGGAGAGCAGTACTTC.

CDR3 loop: CASSSRQGGGYTF. The CDR3 nucleotides read TGTGCCAGCAGCTCGAGACAGGGCGGAGGCTACACCTTC. The chain combines TRBV7-6 with TRBJ1-2, with 7 bases lining up with TRBD1. This CDR3 contains 13 residues. Germline-derived CDR1 and CDR2 are SGHVS and FNYEAQ. V lost 4 bases, J lost 8 bases, and 7 bases stayed unmatched.

This chain connects TRBV7-9 to TRBJ2-7; maybe TRBD2 (6 bases). The ends were cut back, 5 bases at V and 7 bases at J, with 18 bases in the middle. This CDR3 is built from 14 residues. Germline CDR1 and CDR2: SEHNR and FQNEAQ (reference sequence). Written as DNA, the CDR3 is TGTGCCAGCAGCCCCGGGACCCGGGGACTGGAGCAGTACTTC. Protein: CASSPGTRGLEQYF.

The chain carries TRBV5-4 and TRBJ2-2; maybe TRBD1 (7 bases). The CDR3 contains 17 residues. Germline values: CDR1 SGHNT, CDR2 YYREEE (reference sequence). V shed 6 bases and J shed 1 base, with 19 bases lying between them. The CDR3 DNA reads TGTGCCAGCACCGCAGGGGGGCAGGGCCAGAACACCGGGGAGCTGTTTTTT. Protein sequence: CASTAGGQGQNTGELFF.

The chain combines TRBV5-6 with TRBJ1-6; D is ambiguous. V dropped 0 bases and J dropped 6 bases, with 10 bases sitting between them. The CDR3 covers 15 residues. Germline V lookup: CDR1 SGHDT, CDR2 YYEEEE. CDR3 amino acids: CASSLGLRFNSPLHF. DNA of the CDR3: TGTGCCAGCAGCTTGGGACTTCGGTTTAATTCACCCCTCCACTTT.

V and J are TRBV7-7 and TRBJ2-7, with D possibly matching TRBD1 (5 bases). Looked up from germline, CDR1 is SSHAT and CDR2 is FNYEAQ (reference sequence). Deletions cut 1 base from V and 0 bases from J, with 10 bases between. CDR3 length: 15 residues. The DNA of the CDR3 is TGTGCCAGCAGCTTAGGTTTCGGACACTCCTACGAGCAGTACTTC. Translation gives CASSLGFGHSYEQYF. Looking up the rest from reference TRBV7-7 and TRBJ2-7 gives the full variable domain: GAGVSQSPRYKVTKRGQDVTLRCDPISSHATLYWYQQALGQGPEFLTYFNYEAQPDKSGLPSDRFSAERPEGSISTLTIQRTEQRDSAMYRCASSLGFGHSYEQYFGPGTRLTVT.

Worth noting for this clone: This specimen includes other DNA sequences encoding the same CDR3. This chain links TRBV7-2 with TRBJ2-3; D gene uncertain. The CDR3 sequence is 16 residues long. The germline gives CDR1 SGHTA, CDR2 FQGNSA. V gave up 1 base and J gave up 2 bases, with 13 bases separating them. Here the CDR3 DNA reads TGTGCCAGCAGCTTAGGAGGTATCGGCCTCACAGATACGCAGTATTTT. Amino acid sequence: CASSLGGIGLTDTQYF.

The genes are TRBV2 and TRBJ1-5, with a weak D call TRBD1 (5 bases). V was clipped by 7 bases and J by 6 bases, with 13 bases between them. The germline gives CDR1 SNHLY, CDR2 FYNNEI. CDR3 length: 13 residues. The CDR3 DNA reads as TGTGCCAGCACCGGGCAGGGAGGTCAGCCCCAGCATTTT. It yields the protein CASTGQGGQPQHF.

As regards this clone: The identical CDR3 is also encoded by other nucleotide sequences in the sample. The chain employs TRBV9 and TRBJ1-5; 7 bases map to TRBD1. V lost 2 bases to trimming and J lost 3 bases; unmatched junction nucleotides: 2. The CDR3 sequence is 14 residues long. Germline CDR1 and CDR2: SGDLS and YYNGEE. The CDR3: CASSVGTDNQPQHF. CDR3 bases: TGTGCCAGCAGCGTTGGGACAGACAATCAGCCCCAGCATTTT.

The J gene is TRBJ2-5, the V gene TRBV6-5; TRBD2 might be the D (6 bases). Germline V gene data show CDR1 as MNHEY and CDR2 as SVGAGI. V was cut by 6 bases and J by 10 bases, with 18 bases left in between. This CDR3 has 13 amino acids. The CDR3 bases are TGTGCCAGCAGGGGGACTGCCGAAAGTAGCCAGTACTTC. Protein product: CASRGTAESSQYF.

The chain carries TRBV11-3 and TRBJ2-1; D gene ambiguous. Germline CDR1 and CDR2: SGHNT and YENEEA. This CDR3 has 13 residues. Trimming took 2 bases from V and 4 from J, leaving 6 bases between them. The CDR3 reads CASSLNSYNEQFF. In DNA, the CDR3 is TGTGCCAGCAGCTTAAACAGTTACAATGAGCAGTTCTTC.

This chain joins TRBV27 and TRBJ2-7; TRBD2 aligns across 10 bases. Germline V lookup: CDR1 MNHEY, CDR2 SMNVEV (reference sequence). This CDR3 is 13 amino acids long. Trimming removed 9 bases from V and 3 bases from J; junction bases left unmatched: 5. The CDR3 reads CARGTSAFYEQYF. CDR3 bases: TGTGCCAGGGGGACTAGCGCGTTCTACGAGCAGTACTTC.

The CDR3 coding sequence is TGCGCCAGCGGTGGATTGGCGGGGGGGCCAAACACAGATACGCAGTATTTT. Protein product: CASGGLAGGPNTDTQYF. The chain joins TRBV4-1 to TRBJ2-3; the match to TRBD2 covers 9 bases. Germline CDR1 reads MGHRA; CDR2 reads YSYEKL. Trimming at V came to 8 bases and at J to 2 bases, leaving 14 bases not matched to a gene. The CDR3 contains 17 residues.

The chain combines TRBV28 with TRBJ2-5; TRBD2 matches at 11 bases. V shed 9 bases, J shed 5 bases, and the junction held 11 bases outside the gene matches. Germline V gene data show CDR1 as MDHEN and CDR2 as SYDVKM. This CDR3 is 15 amino acids long. The DNA for the CDR3 is TGTGCCAGTACGGGTAGCGGGGGGGTTCGGGAGACCCAGTACTTC. Its translation is CASTGSGGVRETQYF. Full variable domain (remainder filled in from reference TRBV28 and TRBJ2-5): DVKVTQSSRYLVKRTGEKVFLECVQDMDHENMFWYRQDPGLGLRLIYFSYDVKMKEKGDIPEGYSVSREKKERFSLILESASTNQTSMYLCASTGSGGVRETQYFGPGTRLLVL.

J is TRBJ1-4 and V is TRBV10-3, with D possibly matching TRBD1 (6 bases). Germline V CDR1 and CDR2: ENHRY, SYGVKD. This CDR3 has 14 amino acids. V was pared by 3 bases and J by 8 bases, with 13 bases between. The CDR3 nucleotides read TGTGCCATCAGTGATCACAGGGAGCCCGAAAAACTGTTTTTT. Residues: CAISDHREPEKLFF.

V and J are TRBV27 and TRBJ2-7; 8 bases align to TRBD1. Unmatched junction bases numbered 13, after V lost 6 bases and J lost 3 bases. This CDR3 is built from 16 residues. Per the germline V gene, CDR1 is MNHEY and CDR2 is SMNVEV (reference sequence). CDR3 loop: CASSPDGDRYVYEQYF. DNA of the CDR3: TGTGCCAGCAGCCCCGATGGGGACAGGTATGTCTACGAGCAGTACTTC.

The rearrangement uses TRBV2 and TRBJ2-1, with TRBD1 identical over 8 bases. The J segment lost 5 bases and the V segment lost 6 bases, leaving 9 bases of the junction unmatched. CDR1 is SNHLY, CDR2 FYNNEI, per germline. CDR3 length: 15 residues. CDR3 sequence: CASSDSGQGDNEQFF. CDR3 coding DNA: TGTGCCAGCAGCGATTCCGGACAGGGAGACAATGAGCAGTTCTTC.

This clone has just one count. The chain combines TRBV5-1 with TRBJ1-1; D unresolved. The CDR3 has 14 residues. V lost 0 bases, J lost 4 bases, and 10 bases lay in between. Germline V gives CDR1 SGHRS, CDR2 YFSETQ. This CDR3 reads CASSLEARGTEAFF. For the CDR3, the DNA is TGCGCCAGCAGCTTGGAGGCCAGAGGCACTGAAGCTTTCTTT.

The chain uses TRBV10-2 and TRBJ2-1; 9 bases match TRBD1. CDR3 length: 13 amino acids. Germline-derived CDR1 and CDR2 are WSHSY and SAAADI. V lost 8 bases, J lost 8 bases, and 7 bases stayed unmatched. The CDR3 nucleotides are TGCGCCAGCTGGGACAGGGAGCGGGATGAGCAGTTCTTC. Its translation: CASWDRERDEQFF.

This clone was counted ten times or more. The chain uses TRBV5-6 and TRBJ1-1; possibly TRBD1 for D (5 bases). The germline V gene has CDR1 SGHDT and CDR2 YYEEEE. This CDR3 is 16 amino acids long. V lost 2 bases to trimming and J lost 0 bases, with 14 bases between them. For the CDR3, the DNA is TGTGCCAGCAGCTTAGTGGTGGGGCAGGTGAACACTGAAGCTTTCTTT. It is translated as CASSLVVGQVNTEAFF.

V usage is TRBV28 and J usage is TRBJ1-6; D gene ambiguous. The germline V and J ends were trimmed by 7 bases and 7 bases, with 14 bases remaining between them. In germline, CDR1 is MDHEN, CDR2 SYDVKM. The CDR3 is 14 residues long. CDR3 in DNA: TGTGCCAGCACACGACCGGGGATGAATTCACCCCTCCACTTT. It specifies CASTRPGMNSPLHF.

Worth noting for this clone: Sequence at one end of the junction differs from germline and may be a read error. This chain's CDR3 is CASSWTGSNSPPHF. The DNA for the CDR3 is TGTGCCAGCAGTTGGACAGGTAGTAATTCACCCCCCCACTTT. The J gene is TRBJ1-6, the V gene TRBV27; the match to TRBD1 covers 7 bases. The CDR3 spans 14 residues. Germline assignment: CDR1 MNHEY and CDR2 SMNVEV (reference sequence).

The chain has TRBV4-1 and TRBJ1-3; possibly TRBD1 for D (5 bases). The CDR3 length is 19 residues. Germline CDR1 MGHRA, CDR2 YSYEKL. Trimming stripped 0 bases from V and 5 bases from J, with 23 bases between. CDR3 protein: CASSQEVAEGLKPRNTIYF. The CDR3, as DNA: TGCGCCAGCAGCCAAGAGGTAGCGGAGGGACTTAAGCCTAGAAACACCATATATTTT.

The V call is TRBV5-1, the J call TRBJ2-1; 7 nucleotides align to TRBD1. Germline assignment: CDR1 SGHRS and CDR2 YFSETQ. The CDR3 contains 14 residues. Losses at the gene ends were 7 bases for V and 8 bases for J; bases not matched to a gene: 12. CDR3 protein: CASCKGALCDEQFF. DNA for the CDR3: TGCGCCAGCTGTAAGGGGGCCCTTTGTGATGAGCAGTTCTTC. Combining the CDR3 with reference TRBV5-1 and TRBJ2-1 gives the whole variable domain KAGVTQTPRYLIKTRGQQVTLSCSPISGHRSVSWYQQTPGQGLQFLFEYFSETQRNKGNFPGRFSGRQFSNSRSEMNVSTLELGDSALYLCASCKGALCDEQFFGPGTRLTVL.